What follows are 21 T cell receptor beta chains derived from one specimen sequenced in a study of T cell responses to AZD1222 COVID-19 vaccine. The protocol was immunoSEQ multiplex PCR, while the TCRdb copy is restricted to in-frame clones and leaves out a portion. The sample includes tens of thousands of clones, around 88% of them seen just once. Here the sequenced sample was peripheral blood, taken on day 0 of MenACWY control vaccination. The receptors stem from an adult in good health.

DNA for the CDR3: TGTGCCAGTAGTACCGCCCGAATTACTGAAGCTTTCTTT. Its translation is CASSTARITEAFF. This sequence joins TRBV19 and TRBJ1-1; no reliable D call. This CDR3 is 13 amino acids long. From germline, CDR1 is LNHDA and CDR2 SQIVND (reference sequence). V lost 4 bases, J lost 5 bases, and 11 bases lay in between. The entire variable domain, with the rest obtained from reference TRBV19 and TRBJ1-1, is as follows: DGGITQSPKYLFRKEGQNVTLSCEQNLNHDAMYWYRQDPGQGLRLIYYSQIVNDFQKGDIAEGYSVSREKKESFPLTVTSAQKNPTAFYLCASSTARITEAFFGQGTRLTVV.

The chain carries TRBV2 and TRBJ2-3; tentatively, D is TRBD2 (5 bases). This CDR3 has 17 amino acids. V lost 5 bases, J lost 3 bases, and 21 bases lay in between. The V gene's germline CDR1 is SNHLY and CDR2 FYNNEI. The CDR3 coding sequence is TGTGCCAGCAGTCCGCTTTCGACTACCGTGAGGACAGATACGCAGTATTTT. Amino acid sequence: CASSPLSTTVRTDTQYF.

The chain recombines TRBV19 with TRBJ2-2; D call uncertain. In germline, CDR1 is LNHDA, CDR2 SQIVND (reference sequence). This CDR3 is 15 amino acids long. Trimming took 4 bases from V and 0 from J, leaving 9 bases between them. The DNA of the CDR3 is TGTGCCAGTAGTACAACTAATTCGAACACCGGGGAGCTGTTTTTT. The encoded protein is CASSTTNSNTGELFF.

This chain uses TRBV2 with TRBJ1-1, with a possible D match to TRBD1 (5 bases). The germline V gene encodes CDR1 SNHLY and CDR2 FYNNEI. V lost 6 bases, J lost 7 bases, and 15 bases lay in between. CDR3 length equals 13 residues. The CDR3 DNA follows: TGTGCCAGCAGGACAGAGTCTAGGGGTGAAGCTTTCTTT. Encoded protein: CASRTESRGEAFF.

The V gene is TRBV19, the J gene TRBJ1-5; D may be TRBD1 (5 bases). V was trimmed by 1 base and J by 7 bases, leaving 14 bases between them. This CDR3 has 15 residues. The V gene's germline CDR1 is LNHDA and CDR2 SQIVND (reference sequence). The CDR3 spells CASSIVIQGGQPQHF. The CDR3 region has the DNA TGTGCCAGTAGTATAGTCATCCAGGGCGGACAGCCCCAGCATTTT.

CDR3 region: CASGGTGGQYF. The CDR3 nucleotides are TGTGCCAGCGGGGGGACAGGGGGGCAGTACTTC. The chain employs TRBV12-3 or TRBV12-4 and TRBJ2-7; 11 bases align to TRBD1. V was pared by 8 bases and J by 9 bases, with 3 bases of the junction left unmatched. The CDR3 extends over 11 amino acids.

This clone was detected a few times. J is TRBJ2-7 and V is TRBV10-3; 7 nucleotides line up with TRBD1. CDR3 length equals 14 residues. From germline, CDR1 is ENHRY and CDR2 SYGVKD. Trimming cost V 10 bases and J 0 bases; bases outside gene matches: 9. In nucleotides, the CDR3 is TGTGCCACCACCGAACAGGGGAGCTCCTACGAGCAGTACTTC. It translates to CATTEQGSSYEQYF.

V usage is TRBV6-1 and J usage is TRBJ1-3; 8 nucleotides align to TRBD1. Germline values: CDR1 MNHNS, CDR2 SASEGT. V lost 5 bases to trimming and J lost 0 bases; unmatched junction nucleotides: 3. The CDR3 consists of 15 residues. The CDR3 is CASSFGTGSGNTIYF. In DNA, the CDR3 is TGTGCCAGCAGTTTTGGGACAGGCTCTGGAAACACCATATATTTT.

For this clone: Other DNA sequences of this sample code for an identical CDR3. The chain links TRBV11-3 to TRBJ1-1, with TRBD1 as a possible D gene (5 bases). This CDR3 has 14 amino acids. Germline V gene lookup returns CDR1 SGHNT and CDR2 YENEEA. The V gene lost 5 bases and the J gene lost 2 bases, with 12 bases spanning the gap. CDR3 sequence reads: CASSRQGPNTEAFF. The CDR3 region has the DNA TGTGCCAGCAGCCGTCAGGGACCTAACACTGAAGCTTTCTTT.

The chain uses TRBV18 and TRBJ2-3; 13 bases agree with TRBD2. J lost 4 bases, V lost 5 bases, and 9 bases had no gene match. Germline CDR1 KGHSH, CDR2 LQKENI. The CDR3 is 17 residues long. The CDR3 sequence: CASSLRTSGGSADTQYF. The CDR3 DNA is TGTGCCAGCTCATTACGGACTAGCGGGGGTTCCGCAGATACGCAGTATTTT.

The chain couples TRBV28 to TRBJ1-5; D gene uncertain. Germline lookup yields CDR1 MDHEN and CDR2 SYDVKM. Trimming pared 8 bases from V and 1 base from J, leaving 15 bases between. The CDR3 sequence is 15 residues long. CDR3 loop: CASHGGWRSNQPQHF. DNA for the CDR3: TGTGCCAGCCACGGTGGATGGAGGAGCAATCAGCCCCAGCATTTT.

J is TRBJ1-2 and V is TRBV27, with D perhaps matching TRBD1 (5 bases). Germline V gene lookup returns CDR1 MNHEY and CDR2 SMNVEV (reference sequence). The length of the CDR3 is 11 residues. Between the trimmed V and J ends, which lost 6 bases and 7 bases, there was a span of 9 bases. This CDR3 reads CASRTAGGYTF. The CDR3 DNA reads TGTGCCAGCAGGACAGCGGGTGGCTACACCTTC.

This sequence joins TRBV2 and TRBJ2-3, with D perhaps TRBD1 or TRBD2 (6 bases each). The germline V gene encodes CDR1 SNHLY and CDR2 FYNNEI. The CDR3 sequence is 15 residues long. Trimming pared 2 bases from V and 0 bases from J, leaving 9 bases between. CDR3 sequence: CASSERGTSTDTQYF. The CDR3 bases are TGTGCCAGCAGTGAAAGGGGGACTAGCACAGATACGCAGTATTTT.

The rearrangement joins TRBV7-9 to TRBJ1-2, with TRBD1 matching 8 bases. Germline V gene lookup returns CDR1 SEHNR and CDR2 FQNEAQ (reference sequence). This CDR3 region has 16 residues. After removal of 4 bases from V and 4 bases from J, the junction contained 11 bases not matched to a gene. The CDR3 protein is CASSSGNYRGSYGYTF. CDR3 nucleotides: TGTGCCAGCAGCTCGGGAAATTACAGGGGGAGCTATGGCTACACCTTC.

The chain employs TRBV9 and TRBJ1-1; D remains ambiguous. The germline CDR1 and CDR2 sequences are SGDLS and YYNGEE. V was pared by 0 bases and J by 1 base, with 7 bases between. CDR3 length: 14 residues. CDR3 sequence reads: CASSVVRENTEAFF. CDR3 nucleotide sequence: TGTGCCAGCAGCGTAGTAAGGGAGAACACTGAAGCTTTCTTT. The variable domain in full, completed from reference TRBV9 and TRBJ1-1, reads DSGVTQTPKHLITATGQRVTLRCSPRSGDLSVYWYQQSLDQGLQFLIQYYNGEERAKGNILERFSAQQFPDLHSELNLSSLELGDSALYFCASSVVRENTEAFFGQGTRLTVV.

DNA for the CDR3: TGCGCCAGCAGCTTGCAGGGGTCCTCCTACAATGAGCAGTTCTTC. Protein sequence: CASSLQGSSYNEQFF. V is TRBV5-1 and J is TRBJ2-1; the D gene is possibly TRBD1 (6 bases). Per germline, CDR1 SGHRS and CDR2 YFSETQ. The germline V and J ends were trimmed by 1 base and 0 bases, with 8 bases remaining between them. The CDR3 has 15 residues.

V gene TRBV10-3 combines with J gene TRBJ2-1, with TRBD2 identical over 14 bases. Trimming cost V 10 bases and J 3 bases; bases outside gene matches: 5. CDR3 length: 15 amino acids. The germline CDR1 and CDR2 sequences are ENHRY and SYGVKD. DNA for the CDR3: TGTGCCACTATGACTAGCGGGGGGGACTACAATGAGCAGTTCTTC. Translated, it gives CATMTSGGDYNEQFF.

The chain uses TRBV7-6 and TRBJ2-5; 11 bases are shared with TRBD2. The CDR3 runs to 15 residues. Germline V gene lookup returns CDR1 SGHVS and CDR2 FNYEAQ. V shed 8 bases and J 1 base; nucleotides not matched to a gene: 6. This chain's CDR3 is CASGPSGGFQETQYF. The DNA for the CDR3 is TGTGCCAGCGGACCTAGCGGGGGGTTCCAAGAGACCCAGTACTTC.

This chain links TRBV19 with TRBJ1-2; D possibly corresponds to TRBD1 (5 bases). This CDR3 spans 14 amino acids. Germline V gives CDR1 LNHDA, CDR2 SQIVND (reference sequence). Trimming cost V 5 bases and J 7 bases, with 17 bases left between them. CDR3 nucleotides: TGTGCCAGTAGTCTCCCGATGGGGGTCTCTGGCTACACCTTC. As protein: CASSLPMGVSGYTF.

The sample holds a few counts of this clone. The CDR3 nucleotides read TGTGCCAGCAGCCATCCCACGCGGGGCGCTAATGAAAAACTGTTTTTT. It is translated as CASSHPTRGANEKLFF. The genes are TRBV3-1 (or the pseudogene TRBV3-2) and TRBJ1-4, with D perhaps matching TRBD1 (5 bases). This CDR3 has 16 amino acids. CDR1 is LGHDT, CDR2 YNNKEL, per germline (reference sequence). Trimming removed 3 bases at V and 3 bases at J, with 14 bases between.

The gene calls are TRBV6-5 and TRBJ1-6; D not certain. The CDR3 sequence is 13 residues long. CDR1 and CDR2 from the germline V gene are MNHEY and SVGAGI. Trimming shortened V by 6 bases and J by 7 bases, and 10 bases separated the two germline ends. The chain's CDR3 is CASRPRTNSPLHF. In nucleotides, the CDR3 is TGTGCCAGCAGACCCCGAACAAATTCACCCCTCCACTTT.